A selection of T cell receptor beta chains follows, all from one sample in a study of T cells in Graves' hyperthyroidism and ophthalmopathy. TCRdb reprocessed the multiplex PCR reads via MiXCR and lists one record per CDR3 protein. The repertoire consists of 500,000 to 600,000 distinct CDR3 sequences, with 20% occurring once and the leading ten covering about 50%. Sequences were obtained from blood. These receptors originate from a man between 40 and 49 years old with Graves' ophthalmopathy. CDR3s include the opening cysteine and the closing phenylalanine or tryptophan. The D gene is left open where the match is weak. Where a row states a size, it is once, few, many or the class of an expanded clone; other rows omit it.

j_gene	len	abundance	v_gene	d_gene	CDR3aa	CDR3nt
TRBJ2-5	16	-	TRBV4-3	-	CASSQGATGRGETQYF	TGCGCCAGCAGCCAAGGGGCGACCGGGAGAGGTGAGACCCAGTACTTC
TRBJ1-1	16	many	TRBV12-3/TRBV12-4	-	CASSLVGRVGDTEAFF	TGTGCCAGCAGTTTAGTAGGTAGGGTTGGGGACACTGAAGCTTTCTTT
TRBJ2-1	14	-	TRBV12-3/TRBV12-4	TRBD1	CASSGQGSRNEQFF	TGTGCCAGCAGCGGACAGGGGTCCCGGAATGAGCAGTTCTTC
TRBJ2-7	20	many	TRBV27	TRBD2	CASSLKYTGLAGESSYEQYF	TGTGCCAGCAGTTTAAAGTATACAGGGCTAGCGGGGGAAAGCTCCTACGAGCAGTACTTC
TRBJ2-1	13	-	TRBV12-5	-	CASGTSLKDEQFF	TGTGCTAGTGGTACCTCGTTGAAGGATGAGCAGTTCTTC
TRBJ2-1	15	few	TRBV25-1	TRBD1	CASSPGTGINNEQFF	TGTGCCAGCAGTCCCGGGACAGGGATTAACAATGAGCAGTTCTTC
TRBJ2-2	15	-	TRBV5-1	-	CASSQDKIHTGELFF	TGCGCCAGCAGCCAGGACAAGATCCACACCGGGGAGCTGTTTTTT
TRBJ1-2	15	-	TRBV6-1	-	CASSPGSGGNYGYTF	TGTGCCAGCAGTCCCGGCTCTGGGGGGAACTATGGCTACACCTTC
TRBJ2-4	15	-	TRBV18	-	CASSPLRGTKNIQYF	TGTGCCAGCTCACCACTTAGAGGGACCAAAAACATTCAGTACTTC
TRBJ1-2	13	few	TRBV29-1	-	CSVDSGEDYGYTF	TGCAGCGTTGATTCAGGGGAAGACTATGGCTACACCTTC
TRBJ1-5	15	-	TRBV4-1	TRBD1	CASSQAGQIDQPQHF	TGCGCCAGCAGCCAAGCGGGACAGATTGATCAGCCCCAGCATTTT
TRBJ2-2	16	-	TRBV19	-	CASSPSLRSNTGELFF	TGTGCCAGTAGCCCGAGTTTGCGGTCGAACACCGGGGAGCTGTTTTTT
TRBJ1-3	17	few	TRBV6-1	TRBD1	CASSGQGEEFHRNTIYF	TGTGCCAGCAGTGGACAGGGTGAAGAATTTCATAGAAACACCATATATTTT
TRBJ1-5	16	-	TRBV4-3	TRBD1	CASSQEYRGTNQPQHF	TGCGCCAGCAGCCAAGAGTACAGGGGGACCAATCAGCCCCAGCATTTT
TRBJ1-6	13	few	TRBV28	-	CASSSMGNSPLHF	TGTGCCAGCAGTTCAATGGGCAATTCACCCCTCCACTTT
TRBJ1-4	15	many	TRBV5-1	-	CASSGRGGAREKLFF	TGCGCCAGCAGCGGTCGTGGGGGGGCGCGTGAAAAACTGTTTTTT
TRBJ2-1	16	few	TRBV27	TRBD2	CASSIRTSGGFNEQFF	TGTGCCAGCAGTATACGAACTAGCGGGGGGTTTAATGAGCAGTTCTTC
TRBJ1-1	13	-	TRBV4-1	-	CASSQVTVTEAFF	TGCGCCAGCAGCCAAGTCACAGTCACTGAAGCTTTCTTT
TRBJ1-5	13	many	TRBV28	-	CASSLGIDQPQHF	TGTGCCAGCAGCTTAGGGATTGATCAGCCCCAGCATTTT
TRBJ2-5	15	-	TRBV7-2	-	CASSLAGPMGETQYF	TGTGCCAGCAGCTTAGCGGGCCCTATGGGGGAGACCCAGTACTTC
TRBJ1-1	13	many	TRBV18	-	CASSRGTNTEAFF	TGTGCCAGCTCGAGGGGCACGAACACTGAAGCTTTCTTT
TRBJ2-2	18	many	TRBV7-2	TRBD1	CASSLAHRQGAGTGELFF	TGTGCCAGCAGCTTAGCCCACCGACAGGGGGCAGGGACCGGGGAGCTGTTTTTT
TRBJ2-7	15	few	TRBV19	-	CASSLQQGVYYEQYF	TGTGCCAGTAGTCTACAACAGGGAGTCTATTACGAGCAGTACTTC
TRBJ2-1	14	few	TRBV7-9	-	CASSLARAYNEQFF	TGTGCCAGCAGCTTAGCCAGGGCGTACAATGAGCAGTTCTTC
TRBJ1-2	15	many	TRBV6-5	-	CASSYFGQSGYGYTF	TGTGCCAGCAGTTACTTCGGACAGTCGGGCTATGGCTACACCTTC
TRBJ1-1	14	many	TRBV30	-	CAWSVAGGKTEAFF	TGTGCCTGGAGTGTAGCTGGGGGTAAAACTGAAGCTTTCTTT
TRBJ2-3	14	many	TRBV5-1	-	CASSLQASTDTQYF	TGCGCCAGCAGCTTACAGGCTAGCACAGATACGCAGTATTTT
TRBJ2-7	15	many	TRBV28	TRBD1	CASSPIRDRGYEQYF	TGTGCCAGCAGCCCCATCCGGGACAGGGGCTACGAGCAGTACTTC
TRBJ2-1	17	few	TRBV14	-	CASSQVAAPSSYNEQFF	TGTGCCAGCAGCCAAGTGGCAGCGCCCAGCTCCTACAATGAGCAGTTCTTC
TRBJ2-7	15	-	TRBV7-8	TRBD1	CASSNPTTGKYEQYF	TGTGCCAGCAGCAACCCTACGACAGGGAAGTACGAGCAGTACTTC
TRBJ1-1	15	many	TRBV5-1	-	CASSLVGRATTEAFF	TGCGCCAGCAGCTTGGTTGGCAGGGCCACCACTGAAGCTTTCTTT
TRBJ2-7	14	many	TRBV18	TRBD1	CASSPRQGQGEQYF	TGTGCCAGCTCACCACGGCAGGGACAGGGGGAGCAGTACTTC
TRBJ2-3	17	many	TRBV20-1	-	CSAWLPKAGSSTDTQYF	TGCAGTGCTTGGTTGCCCAAAGCGGGCTCTAGCACAGATACGCAGTATTTT
TRBJ1-1	14	few	TRBV19	-	CASSIGVVNTEAFF	TGTGCCAGTAGTATAGGGGTCGTGAACACTGAAGCTTTCTTT
TRBJ1-2	16	-	TRBV20-1	TRBD1	CSADGGGQGLLYGYTF	TGCAGTGCGGATGGGGGGGGACAGGGTCTCCTCTATGGCTACACCTTC
TRBJ2-4	14	-	TRBV5-1	-	CASSRTPTANIQYF	TGCGCCAGCAGCCGTACCCCGACAGCGAACATTCAGTACTTC
TRBJ1-2	12	-	TRBV3-1	-	CASWEGLYGYTF	TGTGCCAGCTGGGAGGGCCTCTATGGCTACACCTTC
TRBJ2-2	14	few	TRBV6-1	-	CASSETDLPGELFF	TGTGCCAGCAGTGAAACGGACCTTCCCGGGGAGCTGTTTTTT
TRBJ2-7	10	few	TRBV20-1	-	CSASVREQYF	TGCAGTGCTAGCGTCCGGGAGCAGTACTTC
TRBJ2-1	17	few	TRBV6-5	TRBD2	CASSYSSLGEGRDEQFF	TGTGCCAGCAGTTACTCGAGTTTGGGGGAGGGCCGCGATGAGCAGTTCTTC
TRBJ2-5	14	-	TRBV28	TRBD1	CASNQQGSQETQYF	TGTGCCAGCAACCAACAGGGGAGTCAAGAGACCCAGTACTTC
TRBJ1-5	15	many	TRBV7-8	-	CASSLEIDSNQPQHF	TGTGCCAGCAGCTTAGAAATAGACAGCAATCAGCCCCAGCATTTT
TRBJ2-2	11	-	TRBV9	-	CASSVGRELFF	TGTGCCAGCAGCGTGGGAAGGGAGCTGTTTTTT
TRBJ2-4	18	few	TRBV29-1	TRBD1	CSVEVLPWTGANQNIQYF	TGCAGCGTTGAAGTCCTACCTTGGACAGGGGCTAACCAAAACATTCAGTACTTC
TRBJ2-7	16	-	TRBV19	-	CASSFGTQGGTYEQYF	TGTGCCAGTAGTTTCGGGACTCAGGGTGGAACCTACGAGCAGTACTTC
TRBJ2-5	13	-	TRBV10-3	TRBD1	CAIRQGLGETQYF	TGTGCCATCAGACAGGGGTTGGGAGAGACCCAGTACTTC
TRBJ1-5	14	-	TRBV24-1	TRBD1	CATAAGGSNQPQHF	TGTGCCACCGCGGCAGGGGGTAGCAATCAGCCCCAGCATTTT
TRBJ1-1	13	many	TRBV18	-	CASSPREVTEAFF	TGTGCCAGCTCCCCCCGAGAGGTCACTGAAGCTTTCTTT
TRBJ2-3	16	many	TRBV7-9	TRBD2	CASSFPPGLETFTQYF	TGTGCCAGCAGCTTCCCTCCGGGACTAGAAACCTTTACGCAGTATTTT
TRBJ1-6	14	-	TRBV19	-	CASGSTGNNSPLHF	TGTGCCAGTGGATCCACAGGGAATAATTCACCCCTCCACTTT
TRBJ1-2	15	-	TRBV29-1	-	CSVEVRRVDNYGYTF	TGCAGCGTTGAAGTTCGACGGGTAGATAACTATGGCTACACCTTC
TRBJ2-3	14	few	TRBV5-1	-	CASSLSQFTDTQYF	TGCGCCAGCAGCTTGAGTCAGTTCACAGATACGCAGTATTTT
TRBJ2-7	14	few	TRBV7-2	TRBD2	CASSRGGVGYEQYF	TGTGCCAGCAGCCGGGGGGGGGTCGGCTACGAGCAGTACTTC
TRBJ1-1	14	-	TRBV20-1	-	CSARGAGGNTEAFF	TGCAGTGCTAGGGGGGCAGGTGGGAACACTGAAGCTTTCTTT
TRBJ2-5	14	many	TRBV6-2/TRBV6-3	-	CASSPQAFQETQYF	TGTGCCAGCAGTCCCCAGGCGTTCCAAGAGACCCAGTACTTC
TRBJ2-7	11	-	TRBV29-1	-	CSVARQYEQYF	TGCAGCGTTGCAAGACAGTACGAGCAGTACTTC
TRBJ2-7	17	-	TRBV7-9	TRBD2	CASSGTSGRGSSYEQYF	TGTGCCAGCAGCGGGACTAGCGGGAGGGGGAGCTCCTACGAGCAGTACTTC